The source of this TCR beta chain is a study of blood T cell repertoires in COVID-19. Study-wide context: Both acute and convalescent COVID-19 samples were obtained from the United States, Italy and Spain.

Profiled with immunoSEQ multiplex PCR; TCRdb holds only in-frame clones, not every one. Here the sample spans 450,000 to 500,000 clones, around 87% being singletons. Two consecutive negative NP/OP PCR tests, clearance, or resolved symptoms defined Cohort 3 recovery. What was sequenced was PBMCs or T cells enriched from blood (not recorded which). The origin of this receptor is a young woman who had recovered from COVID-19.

The CDR3 loop reads CASSQAETGYYEQYF. In DNA form, the CDR3 reads TGCGCCAGCAGCCAAGCCGAGACAGGCTACTACGAGCAGTACTTC. This chain joins TRBV4-1 and TRBJ2-7; the D gene is possibly TRBD1 (6 bases). The ends were cut back, 1 base at V and 3 bases at J, with 13 bases in the middle. CDR1 and CDR2 from the germline V gene are MGHRA and YSYEKL. This CDR3 has 15 amino acids.